Included here is one T cell receptor beta chain sequence, with context. The record originates from a study of blood T cell repertoires in COVID-19. Study overall: Both acute and convalescent COVID-19 samples were obtained from the United States, Italy and Spain. The cDNA or gDNA used as material had been derived from T cells, B-cell-depleted T cells, or PBMCs.

How the authors handled the data: Reference gene primer amplification gave estimated nucleated cell counts. Assay: immunoSEQ multiplex PCR; the TCRdb copy retains only in-frame clones and omits some. The V and J calls and clone size were taken over from that table, and D and trimming were inferred from the DNA. The data show approximately 140,000 clones, around 81% seen once. Germline assignment: CDR1 SGHRS and CDR2 YFSETQ. V gave up 4 bases and J gave up 0 bases, with 8 bases separating them. CDR3 length: 14 residues. The gene calls are TRBV5-1 and TRBJ1-3; no reliable D call. The sequenced material came from peripheral blood. The receptor's source is a man aged 55 to 70 with active or convalescent COVID-19. The CDR3 coding sequence is TGCGCCAGCAGCATAGATAGCTCTGGAAACACCATATATTTT. Residues: CASSIDSSGNTIYF.